These 10 T cell receptor beta chains came from one sample sequenced in a study of technical replicates of blood from several donors. Repertoires were generated with immunoSEQ multiplex PCR, while TCRdb's copy carries only in-frame clones and drops some. The sample carries about 79,000 clones, around 94% recorded once. The sample comprised T cells isolated from PBMCs. These TCRs come from a human donor in good health.

The gene calls are TRBV7-9 and TRBJ2-3, with 8 bases lining up with TRBD2. Trimming at V came to 3 bases and at J to 4 bases, leaving 6 bases not matched to a gene. The CDR3 runs to 15 residues. Germline CDR1 is SEHNR and CDR2 is FQNEAQ (reference sequence). CDR3 nucleotides: TGTGCCAGCAGCTTTGCGGGAGGTCTATCAGATACGCAGTATTTT. It translates to CASSFAGGLSDTQYF. Complete variable domain (other parts from reference TRBV7-9 and TRBJ2-3): DTGVSQNPRHKITKRGQNVTFRCDPISEHNRLYWYRQTLGQGPEFLTYFQNEAQLEKSRLLSDRFSAERPKGSFSTLEIQRTEQGDSAMYLCASSFAGGLSDTQYFGPGTRLTVL.

This sequence joins TRBV18 and TRBJ2-5; a weak D match, TRBD1 (6 bases). Germline CDR1 is KGHSH and CDR2 is LQKENI. The CDR3 is 13 residues long. Trimming left V 6 bases short and J 5 bases short, with 13 bases between. CDR3 residues: CASSPTGHETQYF. In DNA, the CDR3 is TGTGCCAGCTCCCCTACAGGGCATGAGACCCAGTACTTC.

The CDR3 bases are TGTGCCAGCAGTTATTCTGCAGGGGGCTCCTACGAGCAGTACTTC. Protein product: CASSYSAGGSYEQYF. This rearrangement joins TRBV6-9 to TRBJ2-7, with TRBD1 matching over 7 bases. This CDR3 contains 15 residues. Germline values: CDR1 MNHGY, CDR2 SVAAGI. The ends lost 0 bases at V and 0 bases at J; junction bases unmatched: 2.

The chain combines TRBV6-6 with TRBJ2-3; possibly TRBD2 for D (5 bases). The CDR3 is 12 amino acids. CDR1 is MNHNY and CDR2 is SVGAGI in the germline V gene (reference sequence). V lost 10 bases to trimming and J lost 9 bases, with 17 bases between them. The CDR3 reads CATRTGLGTQYF. In DNA form, the CDR3 reads TGTGCCACCAGAACCGGACTCGGGACGCAGTATTTT.

The chain is built from TRBV6-1 and TRBJ2-7; 8 nucleotides match TRBD2. Germline V gene sequence: CDR1 MNHNS, CDR2 SASEGT. CDR3 size: 13 residues. Germline trimming cut 8 bases from V and 3 bases from J; bases unmatched to any gene: 6. CDR3: CASSPAGDYEQYF. As DNA, the CDR3 is TGTGCCAGCTCGCCAGCGGGGGACTACGAGCAGTACTTC.

The chain couples TRBV11-2 to TRBJ2-1, with 11 bases identical to TRBD2. The junction had 6 bases not matched to a gene; V was cut back by 6 bases and J by 8 bases. There are 14 residues in the CDR3. The germline V gene encodes CDR1 SGHAT and CDR2 FQNNGV. The CDR3 loop reads CASSNSGGAHEQFF. The CDR3 DNA sequence: TGTGCCAGCAGTAATAGCGGGGGGGCCCATGAGCAGTTCTTC.

The V call is TRBV29-1, the J call TRBJ2-7, with TRBD2 as a possible D gene (6 bases). Between the trimmed V and J ends, which lost 5 bases and 3 bases, there was a span of 11 bases. Germline V gives CDR1 SQVTM, CDR2 ANQGSEA. The CDR3 is 12 amino acids. CDR3 region: CSVRGSGYEQYF. CDR3 coding DNA: TGCAGCGTTCGGGGTAGCGGCTACGAGCAGTACTTC.

The chain links TRBV30 to TRBJ1-5; D perhaps matches TRBD1 (5 bases). CDR3 length: 14 amino acids. V lost 3 bases to trimming and J lost 4 bases, with 13 bases between them. Germline V CDR1 and CDR2: GTSNPN, SVGIG (reference sequence). CDR3 region: CAWSRVRNNQPQHF. CDR3 nucleotides: TGTGCCTGGAGCAGGGTCCGGAATAATCAGCCCCAGCATTTT.

A remark on this clone: The conserved closing phenylalanine or tryptophan is absent in this CDR3, likely reflecting a read error. Because the CDR3's place on the DNA is in doubt, the DNA is left out and the CDR3 is given as listed by TCRdb. The chain couples TRBV5-3 to TRBJ2-6; the table's D call TRBD1 went unverified against the DNA. TRBV5-3 is an ORF, with its function uncertain. The CDR3 is 11 amino acids in total, end residues counted. The CDR3 sequence is CARYMPVVNKV.

CDR3 sequence reads: CSVWTGTYEQYF. The CDR3, as DNA: TGCAGCGTGTGGACAGGCACCTACGAGCAGTACTTC. V usage is TRBV29-1 and J usage is TRBJ2-7, with 7 bases that match TRBD1. The CDR3 covers 12 residues. V lost 6 bases, J lost 2 bases, and 4 bases stayed unmatched. The germline V gene encodes CDR1 SQVTM and CDR2 ANQGSEA.